These 10 T cell receptor beta chains share one sample of origin, sequenced in a study of T cell changes during pregnancy in multiple sclerosis. Method: immunoSEQ multiplex PCR; TCRdb's copy keeps in-frame clones and lacks some. The table has approximately 45,000 clones, around 93% seen once. The specimen was CD8+ T cells from peripheral blood mononuclear cells, collected in the second trimester of pregnancy. The source of these receptors is a female donor with multiple sclerosis, enrolled in a pregnancy study.

This clone was seen more than once but under ten times. V and J are TRBV14 and TRBJ1-2; the match to TRBD1 covers 7 bases. J lost 8 bases, V lost 0 bases, and 9 bases had no gene match. The CDR3 runs 15 residues. CDR1 is SGHDN, CDR2 FVKESK, per germline. CDR3 loop: CASSQDFLGGSGYTF. CDR3 in DNA: TGTGCCAGCAGCCAAGACTTCTTAGGGGGCAGCGGCTACACCTTC. Variable domain in full (rest from reference TRBV14 and TRBJ1-2): EAGVTQFPSHSVIEKGQTVTLRCDPISGHDNLYWYRRVMGKEIKFLLHFVKESKQDESGMPNNRFLAERTGGTYSTLKVQPAELEDSGVYFCASSQDFLGGSGYTFGSGTRLTVV.

This chain uses TRBV5-6 with TRBJ1-5; the D gene is possibly TRBD1 (5 bases). The germline V gene encodes CDR1 SGHDT and CDR2 YYEEEE. The CDR3 spans 17 residues. The V end lost 1 base, the J end lost 0 bases, and 14 bases lay between the germline ends. CDR3 sequence: CASSLFGGGNSNQPQHF. The CDR3 region has the DNA TGTGCCAGCAGCTTGTTCGGGGGGGGGAATAGCAATCAGCCCCAGCATTTT.

The CDR3 region has the DNA TGTGCCGCGAGCGAGACAGGGAGATCCAAAAACATTCAGTACTTC. Translating gives CAASETGRSKNIQYF. This chain connects TRBV15 to TRBJ2-4; the match to TRBD1 covers 7 bases. Germline values: CDR1 LNHNV, CDR2 YYDKDF (reference sequence). V trimming: 11 bases; J trimming: 2 bases; junction bases outside the gene matches: 12. This CDR3 comprises 15 residues.

The V call is TRBV2, the J call TRBJ2-1, with TRBD1 matching over 8 bases. The length of the CDR3 is 16 residues. The trim removed 8 bases at V and 2 bases at J, leaving 11 bases unmatched. The germline gives CDR1 SNHLY, CDR2 FYNNEI. In DNA, the CDR3 is TGTGCCAGCGTCCCATTGGGGGACAGGCCCTACAATGAGCAGTTCTTC. Amino acid sequence: CASVPLGDRPYNEQFF.

The chain employs TRBV11-2 and TRBJ2-7; 7 positions agree with TRBD1. This CDR3 has 19 amino acids. V lost 3 bases to trimming and J lost 0 bases; unmatched junction nucleotides: 17. Per germline, CDR1 SGHAT and CDR2 FQNNGV. The CDR3 coding sequence is TGTGCCAGCAGCTTGGACGACAGGGAATTTACCTACAGCTCCTACGAGCAGTACTTC. It codes for CASSLDDREFTYSSYEQYF.

J is TRBJ1-2 and V is TRBV11-2; 10 bases line up with TRBD1. Germline V gene data show CDR1 as SGHAT and CDR2 as FQNNGV. Germline trimming cut 5 bases from V and 7 bases from J; bases unmatched to any gene: 7. The CDR3 runs 14 residues. The CDR3: CASSPWDRGAGYTF. In DNA, the CDR3 is TGTGCCAGCAGCCCATGGGACAGGGGAGCTGGCTACACCTTC. The whole variable domain, remainder taken from reference TRBV11-2 and TRBJ1-2, is EAGVAQSPRYKIIEKRQSVAFWCNPISGHATLYWYQQILGQGPKLLIQFQNNGVVDDSQLPKDRFSAERLKGVDSTLKIQPAKLEDSAVYLCASSPWDRGAGYTFGSGTRLTVV.

This clone has just a few counts. The chain combines TRBV10-3 with TRBJ2-2, with TRBD2 as a possible D gene (5 bases). V was trimmed by 7 bases and J by 6 bases, leaving 12 bases between them. The germline CDR1 and CDR2 sequences are ENHRY and SYGVKD. This CDR3 region has 13 residues. Here the CDR3 reads CAINEGEAGELFF. In DNA form, the CDR3 reads TGTGCCATCAACGAGGGAGAGGCCGGGGAGCTGTTTTTT.

This clone was seen just once. This chain joins TRBV29-1 and TRBJ2-5; 10 bases line up with TRBD1. J was trimmed by 8 bases and V by 1 base; bases with no gene match: 4. Germline CDR1 is SQVTM and CDR2 is ANQGSEA. This CDR3 has 13 residues. The CDR3 coding sequence is TGCAGCGTTGAAGGGGACAGGGGTGGAACCCAGTACTTC. Amino acid sequence: CSVEGDRGGTQYF.

This clone was seen a single time. The chain links TRBV9 to TRBJ2-7, with D possibly matching TRBD2 (7 bases). Deletions cut 2 bases from V and 2 bases from J, with 14 bases between. CDR3 size: 15 residues. CDR1 is SGDLS, CDR2 YYNGEE, per germline. The CDR3 here is CASSVGGGVTYEQYF. The CDR3, as DNA: TGTGCCAGCAGCGTCGGAGGGGGGGTTACCTACGAGCAGTACTTC. Full variable domain (remainder filled in from reference TRBV9 and TRBJ2-7): DSGVTQTPKHLITATGQRVTLRCSPRSGDLSVYWYQQSLDQGLQFLIQYYNGEERAKGNILERFSAQQFPDLHSELNLSSLELGDSALYFCASSVGGGVTYEQYFGPGTRLTVT.

This sequence joins TRBV18 and TRBJ1-4, with 7 nucleotides matching TRBD1. CDR1 is KGHSH and CDR2 is LQKENI in the germline V gene. The trim removed 3 bases at V and 13 bases at J, leaving 8 bases unmatched. The CDR3 has 13 residues. In DNA form, the CDR3 reads TGTGCCAGCTCACCTAGGGTTGGGGACAGACTGTTTTTT. Residues: CASSPRVGDRLFF.